The 20 T cell receptor beta chains listed next were all sequenced from one sample in a study of cytomegalovirus exposure and HLA in healthy donors. Amplification used 60 Vbeta primers and 13 Jbeta primers. Libraries were prepared by immunoSEQ multiplex PCR; TCRdb keeps only in-frame clonotypes and omits some of them. The repertoire holds 30,000 to 45,000 clones, with 70% to 90% as singletons. The sequenced sample was PBMCs. The receptors come from a woman in her 40s in good health and CMV-seropositive.

The chain recombines TRBV5-5 with TRBJ1-1, with unresolved D. Germline lookup yields CDR1 SGHKS and CDR2 YYEKEE (reference sequence). V was cut by 4 bases and J by 0 bases, with 10 bases left in between. The length of the CDR3 is 14 residues. CDR3 amino acids: CASSGDQMNTEAFF. The CDR3 nucleotides are TGTGCCAGCAGCGGAGATCAAATGAACACTGAAGCTTTCTTT.

The V gene is TRBV11-2, the J gene TRBJ2-2; weak D call: TRBD2 (5 bases). V shed 8 bases and J shed 2 bases, with 15 bases lying between them. The CDR3 totals 15 residues. The germline V gene has CDR1 SGHAT and CDR2 FQNNGV. The CDR3 region is CASRSGGRNTGELFF. CDR3 DNA sequence: TGTGCCAGCCGCTCCGGAGGAAGAAACACCGGGGAGCTGTTTTTT. The whole variable domain, remainder taken from reference TRBV11-2 and TRBJ2-2, is EAGVAQSPRYKIIEKRQSVAFWCNPISGHATLYWYQQILGQGPKLLIQFQNNGVVDDSQLPKDRFSAERLKGVDSTLKIQPAKLEDSAVYLCASRSGGRNTGELFFGEGSRLTVL.

The CDR3: CASSLRQGGTGELFF. The DNA for the CDR3 is TGTGCCAGCAGCTTACGGCAGGGTGGCACCGGGGAGCTGTTTTTT. The V gene is TRBV7-9, the J gene TRBJ2-2, with a weak D call TRBD1 (5 bases). Trimming stripped 2 bases from V and 4 bases from J, with 11 bases between. CDR1 SEHNR and CDR2 FQNEAQ come from the germline V gene (reference sequence). The CDR3 runs 15 residues.

This sequence joins TRBV5-1 and TRBJ2-5, with TRBD1 matching over 9 bases. The V segment lost 7 bases and the J segment 6 bases; nucleotides outside the gene matches: 7. CDR1 and CDR2 from the germline V gene are SGHRS and YFSETQ. The CDR3 sequence is 13 residues long. CDR3 protein: CASRSQGAQTQYF. The CDR3 coding sequence is TGCGCCAGCCGCTCACAGGGGGCCCAGACCCAGTACTTC.

This clone has just a few counts. The chain couples TRBV6-6 to TRBJ1-1; 7 bases are a match to TRBD1. V was pared by 5 bases and J by 0 bases, with 3 bases of the junction left unmatched. Germline V lookup: CDR1 MNHNY, CDR2 SVGAGI (reference sequence). This CDR3 has 14 residues. CDR3 residues: CASSKGQMNTEAFF. The CDR3 coding sequence is TGTGCCAGCAGTAAGGGACAGATGAACACTGAAGCTTTCTTT.

The V gene is TRBV7-9, the J gene TRBJ2-2, with TRBD2 matching 7 bases. V lost 5 bases, J lost 2 bases, and 17 bases stayed unmatched. In germline, CDR1 is SEHNR, CDR2 FQNEAQ (reference sequence). The CDR3 loop spans 19 amino acids. The CDR3 reads CASSPRLLAVFPNTGELFF. In nucleotides, the CDR3 is TGTGCCAGCAGCCCAAGACTGCTAGCGGTTTTCCCAAACACCGGGGAGCTGTTTTTT.

The CDR3 loop is CASSGTEGSPLHF. DNA for the CDR3: TGTGCCAGCAGCGGGACAGAGGGGTCACCCCTCCACTTT. The J gene is TRBJ1-6, the V gene TRBV6-1; 7 positions agree with TRBD1. The CDR3 is 13 residues long. Germline CDR1 is MNHNS and CDR2 is SASEGT. The trim removed 6 bases at V and 10 bases at J, leaving 6 bases unmatched.

This chain uses TRBV25-1 with TRBJ2-3, with 8 positions matching TRBD1. In germline, CDR1 is MGHDK, CDR2 SYGVNS. Trimming at V came to 1 base and at J to 0 bases, leaving 3 bases not matched to a gene. The CDR3 loop spans 16 amino acids. CDR3 coding DNA: TGTGCCAGCAGTGAATTAGGGACAGGTAGCACAGATACGCAGTATTTT. As protein: CASSELGTGSTDTQYF.

The rearrangement uses TRBV5-1 and TRBJ2-2; a weak D match, TRBD1 (5 bases). Germline V gives CDR1 SGHRS, CDR2 YFSETQ. This CDR3 comprises 13 residues. V shed 1 base and J shed 6 bases, with 7 bases lying between them. CDR3 nucleotide sequence: TGCGCCAGCAGCTTGACAGGCCCCGGGGAGCTGTTTTTT. Encoded protein: CASSLTGPGELFF.

The sample holds a few counts of this clone. The chain has TRBV6-4 and TRBJ1-2; 8 nucleotides agree with TRBD1. From germline, CDR1 is MRHNA and CDR2 SNTAGT. The junction had 9 bases not matched to a gene; V was cut back by 2 bases and J by 13 bases. The CDR3 has 13 residues. Written as DNA, the CDR3 is TGTGCCAGCAGTGACACGGACAGGGAGTTTCGCACCTTC. This encodes CASSDTDREFRTF.

The genes are TRBV9 and TRBJ2-1; 13 bases are shared with TRBD2. CDR3 length: 17 residues. The V gene's germline CDR1 is SGDLS and CDR2 YYNGEE. The V segment lost 6 bases and the J segment 8 bases; nucleotides outside the gene matches: 14. As DNA, the CDR3 is TGTGCCAGCACCGACTCTTACACTAGCGGGGGGGCATATGAGCAGTTCTTC. Its translation is CASTDSYTSGGAYEQFF.

This chain joins TRBV27 and TRBJ1-4; D is perhaps TRBD1 (6 bases). The V gene's germline CDR1 is MNHEY and CDR2 SMNVEV (reference sequence). This CDR3 comprises 16 residues. Trimming cost V 5 bases and J 7 bases, with 20 bases left between them. This CDR3 reads CASSPFIAIQGEKLFF. CDR3 sequence (DNA): TGTGCCAGCAGTCCATTTATCGCCATACAGGGTGAAAAACTGTTTTTT.

V is TRBV6-1 and J is TRBJ2-4; possibly TRBD2 for D (5 bases). V lost 3 bases and J 0 bases, leaving 9 bases between the germline ends. Per germline, CDR1 MNHNS and CDR2 SASEGT. There are 15 residues in the CDR3. This chain's CDR3 is CASSDVGLAKNIQYF. Here the CDR3 DNA reads TGTGCCAGCAGTGATGTAGGACTAGCCAAAAACATTCAGTACTTC.

As for this clone: A much larger clone differs by one base, so this may be a read error. Other DNA sequences from this sample encode an identical CDR3 as well. This chain links TRBV4-3 with TRBJ2-6, with D unresolved. Germline CDR1 and CDR2: LGHNA and YSLEER. This CDR3 is built from 16 residues. The DNA of the CDR3 is TGCGCCAGTAGCCAAGATCTTAGTTCTGGGGCCAACGTCCTGACTTTC. Translating it yields CASSQDLSSGANVLTF.

The chain links TRBV5-1 to TRBJ2-1; D unclear. This CDR3 spans 15 amino acids. The ends were cut back, 2 bases at V and 4 bases at J, with 13 bases in the middle. CDR1 is SGHRS and CDR2 is YFSETQ in the germline V gene. The CDR3 sequence is CASSLAIGVYNEQFF. The CDR3 DNA is TGCGCCAGCAGCTTAGCAATTGGAGTATACAATGAGCAGTTCTTC.

The CDR3 reads CASSLAPAGQGAVGELFF. The CDR3 nucleotides are TGCGCCAGCAGCTTGGCCCCGGCGGGACAGGGGGCCGTCGGGGAGCTGTTTTTT. The rearrangement links TRBV5-1 to TRBJ2-2; 12 bases align to TRBD1. Looked up from germline, CDR1 is SGHRS and CDR2 is YFSETQ. V lost 0 bases, J lost 7 bases, and 10 bases stayed unmatched. This CDR3 comprises 18 residues.

The rearrangement uses TRBV29-1 and TRBJ1-2; D might be TRBD1 (6 bases). This CDR3 has 11 amino acids. Trimming cost V 4 bases and J 4 bases, with 7 bases left between them. Germline loops: CDR1 SQVTM, CDR2 ANQGSEA. CDR3 DNA sequence: TGCAGCGTTGTCAGGGGCTATGGCTACACCTTC. It specifies CSVVRGYGYTF.

This chain connects TRBV5-6 to TRBJ2-7; D might be TRBD1 (6 bases). The CDR3 is made up of 14 amino acids. The germline gives CDR1 SGHDT, CDR2 YYEEEE. Trimming stripped 4 bases from V and 5 bases from J, with 16 bases between. CDR3 sequence reads: CASSILYRVDEQYF. As DNA, the CDR3 is TGTGCCAGCAGCATACTTTACAGGGTCGACGAGCAGTACTTC. The full variable domain, in which reference TRBV5-6 and TRBJ2-7 provide the parts outside the CDR3, is DAGVTQSPTHLIKTRGQQVTLRCSPKSGHDTVSWYQQALGQGPQFIFQYYEEEERQRGNFPDRFSGHQFPNYSSELNVNALLLGDSALYLCASSILYRVDEQYFGPGTRLTVT.

The chain combines TRBV7-9 with TRBJ2-1; 7 bases are a match to TRBD2. CDR1 is SEHNR and CDR2 is FQNEAQ in the germline V gene (reference sequence). The V gene end was trimmed by 5 bases and the J gene end by 2 bases; junction bases not matched to a gene: 9. There are 16 residues in the CDR3. The CDR3 DNA reads as TGTGCCAGCAGCCCCCACTTGGCGGGGGCCTACAATGAGCAGTTCTTC. As protein: CASSPHLAGAYNEQFF. Using reference TRBV7-9 and TRBJ2-1 for the parts outside the CDR3, the full variable domain is DTGVSQNPRHKITKRGQNVTFRCDPISEHNRLYWYRQTLGQGPEFLTYFQNEAQLEKSRLLSDRFSAERPKGSFSTLEIQRTEQGDSAMYLCASSPHLAGAYNEQFFGPGTRLTVL.

The J gene is TRBJ1-6, the V gene TRBV15; no firm D call. Germline CDR1 LNHNV, CDR2 YYDKDF (reference sequence). V shed 5 bases and J shed 5 bases, with 7 bases lying between them. This CDR3 has 13 amino acids. DNA of the CDR3: TGTGCCACCAGCCCCAGGCATAATTCACCCCTCCACTTT. Translation gives CATSPRHNSPLHF.